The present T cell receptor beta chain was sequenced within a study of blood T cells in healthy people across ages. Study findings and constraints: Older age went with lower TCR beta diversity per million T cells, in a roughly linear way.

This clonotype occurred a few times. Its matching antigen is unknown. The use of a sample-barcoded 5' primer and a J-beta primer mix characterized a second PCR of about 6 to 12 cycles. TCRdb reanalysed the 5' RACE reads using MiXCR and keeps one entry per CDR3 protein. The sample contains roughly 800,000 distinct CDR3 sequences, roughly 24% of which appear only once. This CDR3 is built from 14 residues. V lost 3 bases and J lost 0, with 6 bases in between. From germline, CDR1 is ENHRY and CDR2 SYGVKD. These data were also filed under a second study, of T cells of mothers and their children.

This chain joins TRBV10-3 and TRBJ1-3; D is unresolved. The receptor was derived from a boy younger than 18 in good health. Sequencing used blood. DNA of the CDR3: TGTGCCATCAGTGACACCACCTCTGGAAACACCATATATTTT. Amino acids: CAISDTTSGNTIYF.